This passage covers 6 T cell receptor beta chains from one sample sequenced in a study of CD8+ T cells in alopecia areata listed by TCRdb under 2018. The library was produced with the immunoSEQ multiplex PCR assay. RNA was extracted from all samples and reverse transcribed into cDNA, which served as template for TCR sequencing. TCRdb took over this immuneACCESS table, retaining in-frame rearrangements with V and J assigned. Such tables are incomplete; in checked studies, under half of the missing clones stem from an unresolved V gene, and the remainder is unexplained. In this sample the table shows hundreds of thousands of clones, roughly 66% of which occur a single time. The top ten clonotypes cover more than 1% of the sample. The intended sense of this specimen's treatment or condition label: oral pan-JAK inhibitor, 5-10 mg twice daily. This material consisted of CD4+ T cells sorted from blood, taken between weeks 44 and 45, from a patient treated with tofacitinib. These TCRs come from a human donor with alopecia areata.

This clone was counted a few times. This chain connects TRBV5-1 to TRBJ2-1; the D call may be TRBD1 or TRBD2 (7 bases each). This CDR3 region has 17 residues. Trimming stripped 3 bases from V and 3 bases from J, with 19 bases between. Germline assignment: CDR1 SGHRS and CDR2 YFSETQ. CDR3: CASSSSPGGQSYNEQFF. CDR3 nucleotides: TGCGCCAGCAGCTCCTCCCCGGGGGGACAGAGCTACAATGAGCAGTTCTTC.

The chain recombines TRBV6-6 with TRBJ2-7, with a tentative D call TRBD1 (6 bases). V was shortened by 2 bases and J by 1 base, with 15 bases between the two germline ends. CDR1 is MNHNY and CDR2 is SVGAGI in the germline V gene (reference sequence). The CDR3 consists of 16 residues. CDR3 bases: TGTGCCAGCAGTTACCAGCCTTGGACAGTTTCCTACGAGCAGTACTTC. It specifies CASSYQPWTVSYEQYF.

The V call is TRBV7-6, the J call TRBJ2-1; 9 nucleotides match TRBD1. The V segment lost 5 bases and the J segment 8 bases; nucleotides outside the gene matches: 10. The CDR3 extends over 15 amino acids. Germline V lookup: CDR1 SGHVS, CDR2 FNYEAQ. The CDR3 is CASSVRTGAKDEQFF. The CDR3 coding sequence is TGTGCCAGCAGCGTAAGGACAGGGGCGAAGGATGAGCAGTTCTTC.

The rearrangement joins TRBV5-4 to TRBJ2-5; 10 positions match TRBD1. Germline CDR1 reads SGHNT; CDR2 reads YYREEE (reference sequence). This CDR3 region has 16 residues. V lost 2 bases and J lost 0; bases outside the gene matches: 4. The CDR3 reads CASSFGDRGNQETQYF. In DNA, the CDR3 is TGTGCCAGCAGCTTTGGGGACAGGGGAAACCAAGAGACCCAGTACTTC. Complete variable domain (other parts from reference TRBV5-4 and TRBJ2-5): ETGVTQSPTHLIKTRGQQVTLRCSSQSGHNTVSWYQQALGQGPQFIFQYYREEENGRGNFPPRFSGLQFPNYSSELNVNALELDDSALYLCASSFGDRGNQETQYFGPGTRLLVL.

The rearrangement joins TRBV18 to TRBJ2-7; 10 nucleotides align to TRBD1. Unmatched junction bases numbered 6, after V lost 4 bases and J lost 6 bases. The CDR3 runs 14 residues. Germline V gene lookup returns CDR1 KGHSH and CDR2 LQKENI. CDR3 amino acids: CASSRGTGVPEQYF. The CDR3, as DNA: TGTGCCAGCTCACGGGGGACAGGGGTCCCCGAGCAGTACTTC.

The rearrangement links TRBV30 to TRBJ2-1, with TRBD2 matching over 8 bases. CDR3 length: 15 residues. V lost 4 bases and J lost 3; bases outside the gene matches: 8. CDR1 and CDR2 from the germline V gene are GTSNPN and SVGIG (reference sequence). In DNA form, the CDR3 reads TGTGCCTGGAACGCGGGGACTAGGGGCTACAATGAGCAGTTCTTC. Its translation is CAWNAGTRGYNEQFF.